This T cell receptor (beta chain) stems from a study of T cells in localized non-small cell lung cancer. This CDR3 has 15 residues. With 0 bases removed from V and 1 base from J, the gap between germline ends came to 7 bases. Germline V gene data show CDR1 as ENHRY and CDR2 as SYGVKD. As concerns this clone: Its antigen is still unknown.

Study outcomes and limitations: Longer overall survival accompanied higher blood T cell density.

Some clones are missing from TCRdb's copy, which holds only in-frame ones; the method was immunoSEQ multiplex PCR. The sample consists of 650 to 850 clones, about 30% of them appearing once. The chain is built from TRBV10-3 and TRBJ1-5; D unresolved. This TCR was recovered from a female donor at least 60 years old with stage II lung adenocarcinoma. Specimen: normal lung tissue next to the tumor, collected before any cancer treatment. For the CDR3, the DNA is TGTGCCATCAGTGAGTCGACGGGGAGCAATCAGCCCCAGCATTTT. It encodes CAISESTGSNQPQHF.